A single T cell receptor beta chain is shown here with its context. The antigen remains unidentified. V was clipped by 5 bases and J by 3 bases; unmatched bases: 7. The CDR3 covers 16 residues. Germline CDR1 SEHNR, CDR2 FQNEAQ (reference sequence). This PCR relied on a set of 60 Vbeta primers and 13 Jbeta primers. Only in-frame clones appear in the TCRdb table, and some are missing; sequencing was by immunoSEQ multiplex PCR. The sample includes 97,000 or so clones, 55% to 80% of them seen just once. This sample was taken from a study of cytomegalovirus exposure and HLA in healthy donors. Study details: The early release's HLA-typed donors yielded some 85 million unique TCRs. Study outcomes and limitations: Later analysis found that TCR beta chains associated with HLA were more clonally expanded than other, equally common chains.

The receptor comes from a human donor in good health. Sequencing was done on a sample of PBMCs. This chain connects TRBV7-9 to TRBJ2-3, with 11 bases fitting TRBD2. The CDR3 nucleotides are TGTGCCAGCAGCGAATGGGCTAGCGGGAGGACAGATACGCAGTATTTT. Protein product: CASSEWASGRTDTQYF. Using reference TRBV7-9 and TRBJ2-3 for the parts outside the CDR3, the full variable domain is DTGVSQNPRHKITKRGQNVTFRCDPISEHNRLYWYRQTLGQGPEFLTYFQNEAQLEKSRLLSDRFSAERPKGSFSTLEIQRTEQGDSAMYLCASSEWASGRTDTQYFGPGTRLTVL.